Detailed here is one T cell receptor (beta chain). The antigen remains unidentified. CDR1 is LGHNA, CDR2 YNFKEQ, per germline. The CDR3 sequence is 14 residues long. V was shortened by 0 bases and J by 2 bases, with 7 bases between the two germline ends. This sample is part of a study of T cell responses to AZD1222 COVID-19 vaccine. Regarding the study as a whole: Nearly half of spike-specific TCRs reportedly target variant regions that are unmutated in the B.1.351 and B.1.1.7 variants. Baseline seropositivity characterized only six AZD1222 recipients. Sampling that yielded the repertoires occurred only after the peak T cell response. White British people made up most donors, females outnumbered males, and clonal diversity was possibly underestimated.

Measured with immunoSEQ multiplex PCR; TCRdb has only the in-frame clones, and not every one. The sample lists tens of thousands of clones; approximately 80% were seen once. Source: peripheral blood, taken on day 0 of AZD1222 vaccination. The V gene is TRBV4-2, the J gene TRBJ1-2; D gene unclear. This receptor was taken from an adult in good health. The CDR3 loop reads CASSQERANYGYTF. DNA of the CDR3: TGTGCCAGCAGCCAAGAACGGGCCAACTATGGCTACACCTTC.